These 18 T cell receptor beta chains came from one sample sequenced in a study of T cells after yellow fever vaccination. Each CDR3 protein is one row after TCRdb ran MiXCR on the 5' RACE reads. In the table there are 50,000 to 60,000 distinct CDR3 sequences, about 6.3% of which are singletons. The sample consisted of CD8+ T cells not binding an NS4B(214-222) dextramer, sorted from PBMCs, taken more than 35 days after the first yellow fever vaccination. The receptors were sampled from a man aged 18 to 30 who received the YFV17D yellow fever vaccine.

This clonotype was counted between two and nine times. The chain combines TRBV4-3 with TRBJ1-3; D is ambiguous. The CDR3 totals 15 residues. Germline lookup yields CDR1 LGHNA and CDR2 YSLEER. Trimming took off 0 bases at V and 0 bases at J, with 6 bases between the two ends. The CDR3 protein is CASSQERFSGNTIYF. The CDR3 bases are TGCGCCAGCAGCCAAGAGCGGTTCTCTGGAAACACCATATATTTT.

Worth noting for this clonotype: This clone may be a read error of a much larger clone one base away. The chain links TRBV4-1 to TRBJ2-7; maybe TRBD1 (6 bases). V lost 4 bases and J 5 bases, leaving 15 bases between the germline ends. Per germline, CDR1 MGHRA and CDR2 YSYEKL. This CDR3 region has 14 residues. The CDR3 loop reads CASSPMTGHDEQYF. CDR3 nucleotides: TGCGCCAGCAGCCCTATGACAGGCCATGACGAGCAGTACTTC.

This clonotype showed up many times. The chain carries TRBV29-1 and TRBJ2-1; D is perhaps TRBD1 (5 bases). CDR3 size: 15 residues. V was clipped by 3 bases and J by 1 base, with 13 bases between them. CDR1 and CDR2 (germline): SQVTM, ANQGSEA. DNA for the CDR3: TGCAGCGTTGAGTCCAGGGATACTTCCTACAATGAGCAGTTCTTC. This sequence encodes CSVESRDTSYNEQFF.

This clonotype was counted at least ten times. The chain joins TRBV4-3 to TRBJ2-6; D perhaps matches TRBD1 (6 bases). Germline CDR1 is LGHNA and CDR2 is YSLEER. The V end was cut by 0 bases, the J end by 0 bases, with 9 bases between. The CDR3 runs to 17 residues. For the CDR3, the DNA is TGCGCCAGCAGCCAAGAGACAGGAAACTCTGGGGCCAACGTCCTGACTTTC. Translating gives CASSQETGNSGANVLTF.

The CDR3 loop is CASRPTGHEQFF. The CDR3 DNA reads TGTGCCAGCCGCCCGACAGGGCATGAGCAGTTCTTC. The J gene is TRBJ2-1, the V gene TRBV11-2; 7 bases fit TRBD1. This CDR3 is 12 amino acids long. Germline loops: CDR1 SGHAT, CDR2 FQNNGV. V lost 8 bases and J lost 8; bases outside the gene matches: 6.

The table lists this clonotype with many counts. This chain uses TRBV10-3 with TRBJ2-3, with 8 bases matching TRBD2. The CDR3 extends over 16 amino acids. V lost 11 bases, J lost 4 bases, and 17 bases stayed unmatched. Germline CDR1 reads ENHRY; CDR2 reads SYGVKD. The DNA for the CDR3 is TGTGCCTGCAGCCCGGGGGGGGGAGCCTTCGCAGATACGCAGTATTTT. Translated, it gives CACSPGGGAFADTQYF.

This clonotype was seen repeatedly, ten times or more. The gene calls are TRBV10-2 and TRBJ2-3; a weak D match, TRBD1 (5 bases). This CDR3 spans 13 amino acids. Germline V gives CDR1 WSHSY, CDR2 SAAADI. The V gene lost 0 bases and the J gene lost 11 bases, with 12 bases spanning the gap. The CDR3 sequence: CASSESPGLGQYF. The DNA for the CDR3 is TGCGCCAGCAGTGAGTCCCCAGGGTTAGGGCAGTATTTT.

The V gene is TRBV6-5, the J gene TRBJ2-7; no firm D call. The CDR3 runs 13 residues. Trimming left V 7 bases short and J 0 bases short, with 10 bases between. Germline V gene sequence: CDR1 MNHEY, CDR2 SVGAGI. CDR3 protein: CASNGPNSYEQYF. The CDR3 coding sequence is TGTGCCAGCAACGGTCCAAACTCCTACGAGCAGTACTTC.

This clonotype occurred a few times. The chain's CDR3 is CASSYSFQVTQYF. CDR3 nucleotides: TGTGCCAGCAGTTACTCGTTCCAGGTGACCCAGTACTTC. The V gene is TRBV6-2 or TRBV6-3, the J gene TRBJ2-5; no definite D call. The germline CDR1 and CDR2 sequences are MNHEY and SVGEGT. The ends were cut back, 0 bases at V and 7 bases at J, with 9 bases in the middle. The CDR3 has 13 residues.

The table lists this clonotype with many counts. CDR3 loop: CASNGGGNNEQFF. In nucleotides, the CDR3 is TGTGCCAGCAATGGCGGGGGGAACAATGAGCAGTTCTTC. The chain carries TRBV2 and TRBJ2-1; 8 nucleotides align to TRBD2. The CDR3 consists of 13 residues. Trimming took 7 bases from V and 5 from J; bases not matched to a gene: 4. Germline V gives CDR1 SNHLY, CDR2 FYNNEI.

The table lists this clonotype with many counts. The genes are TRBV25-1 and TRBJ1-2, with D unclear. CDR1 MGHDK and CDR2 SYGVNS come from the germline V gene. Trimming pared 2 bases from V and 8 bases from J, leaving 15 bases between. The length of the CDR3 is 14 residues. The chain's CDR3 is CASSEVGGLDGYTF. Here the CDR3 DNA reads TGTGCCAGCAGTGAAGTCGGAGGTCTCGACGGCTACACCTTC.

The table lists this clonotype with many counts. The J gene is TRBJ2-7, the V gene TRBV15; D not resolved. The CDR3 length is 14 residues. CDR1 is LNHNV and CDR2 is YYDKDF in the germline V gene (reference sequence). V was pared by 5 bases and J by 0 bases, with 11 bases between. The CDR3 reads CATSPSIPSYEQYF. DNA for the CDR3: TGTGCCACCAGCCCGAGTATACCCTCCTACGAGCAGTACTTC.

V gene TRBV7-9 combines with J gene TRBJ2-4; 8 nucleotides match TRBD2. The V gene end was trimmed by 4 bases and the J gene end by 0 bases; junction bases not matched to a gene: 5. This CDR3 has 16 residues. Germline-derived CDR1 and CDR2 are SEHNR and FQNEAQ (reference sequence). The CDR3 loop is CASSSSGGAAKNIQYF. The CDR3 nucleotides read TGTGCCAGCAGCTCCAGCGGGGGAGCAGCCAAAAACATTCAGTACTTC.

This chain links TRBV9 with TRBJ2-5; 7 bases map to TRBD2. This CDR3 region has 14 residues. V shed 8 bases, J shed 5 bases, and the junction held 12 bases outside the gene matches. The V gene's germline CDR1 is SGDLS and CDR2 YYNGEE. CDR3 DNA sequence: TGTGCCAGTGGGGAGGGACCAGGAGGGGAGACCCAGTACTTC. It translates to CASGEGPGGETQYF.

Points on this clonotype: This may arise from a read error, as a much more abundant clone is one base away. This rearrangement joins TRBV4-3 to TRBJ2-2; 11 nucleotides match TRBD2. The germline CDR1 and CDR2 sequences are LGHNA and YSLEER. The CDR3 covers 17 residues. V dropped 2 bases and J dropped 1; count of bases not matched to a gene: 3. CDR3 loop: CASSQRLAGMNTGELFF. In DNA, the CDR3 is TGCGCCAGCAGCCAACGACTAGCGGGGATGAACACCGGGGAGCTGTTTTTT.

This clonotype has only a few counts. The V gene is TRBV4-1, the J gene TRBJ2-7, with D maybe TRBD1 (5 bases). V was trimmed by 0 bases and J by 6 bases, leaving 9 bases between them. This CDR3 contains 13 residues. Germline V lookup: CDR1 MGHRA, CDR2 YSYEKL. The CDR3 DNA is TGCGCCAGCAGCCAAGAGCAGGGTGGCGAGCAGTACTTC. Protein: CASSQEQGGEQYF.

This clonotype was seen ten or more times. This chain connects TRBV20-1 to TRBJ1-3; tentative D call: TRBD1 (6 bases). The V and J ends lost 5 bases and 0 bases respectively, with 14 bases between them. The CDR3 spans 15 residues. Germline assignment: CDR1 DFQATT and CDR2 SNEGSKA (reference sequence). The CDR3 DNA reads as TGCAGTGCTGACCTGACAGGCCTCTCTGGAAACACCATATATTTT. Translation gives CSADLTGLSGNTIYF.

There are many counts of this clonotype. The chain recombines TRBV4-1 with TRBJ2-1, with TRBD2 matching 16 bases. The CDR3 covers 17 residues. The V gene end was trimmed by 4 bases and the J gene end by 7 bases; junction bases not matched to a gene: 7. Germline CDR1 MGHRA, CDR2 YSYEKL. CDR3: CASSPYGTSGGANEQFF. The CDR3 bases are TGCGCCAGCAGCCCCTATGGGACTAGCGGGGGGGCGAATGAGCAGTTCTTC.